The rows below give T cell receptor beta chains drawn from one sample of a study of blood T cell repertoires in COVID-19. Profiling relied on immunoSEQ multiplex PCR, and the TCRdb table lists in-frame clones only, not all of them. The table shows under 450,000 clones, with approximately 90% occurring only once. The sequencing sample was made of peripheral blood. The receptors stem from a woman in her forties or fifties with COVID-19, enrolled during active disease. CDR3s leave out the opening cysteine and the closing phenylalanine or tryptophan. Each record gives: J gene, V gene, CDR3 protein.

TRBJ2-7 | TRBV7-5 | ARSLTGQAGPYEQY
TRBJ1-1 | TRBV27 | ASSLDRRSTEAF
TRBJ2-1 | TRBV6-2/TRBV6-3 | ASSYGQGANEQF
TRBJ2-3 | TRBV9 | ASSVVGQGIPDTQY
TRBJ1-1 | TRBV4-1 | ASSQAYRGRSEAF
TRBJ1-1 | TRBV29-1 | SAATAETEAF
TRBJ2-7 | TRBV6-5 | VSSYSAGQSYEQY
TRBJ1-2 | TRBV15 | ATSAPGTYPYGYT
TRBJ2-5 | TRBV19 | ASSIQAGAVETQY
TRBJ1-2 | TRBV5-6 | ASSRLSNYGYT
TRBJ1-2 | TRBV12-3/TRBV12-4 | ASSLATGDGYT
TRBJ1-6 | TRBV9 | ASTNPAGGPLH
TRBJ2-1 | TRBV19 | ASSIGGTGNNEQF
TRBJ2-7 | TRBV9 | ASSVDLREQY
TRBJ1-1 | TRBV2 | ASRLQGREAF
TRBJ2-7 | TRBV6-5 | ASSFSGTFSYEQY
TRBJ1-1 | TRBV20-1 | SASEGARPEAF
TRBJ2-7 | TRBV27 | ASRTRQGVDEQY
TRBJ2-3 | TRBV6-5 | ASTGWERTDTQY
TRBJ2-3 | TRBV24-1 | ATSDPWDTQDTQY
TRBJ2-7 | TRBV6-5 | ASSPGTSTEQY
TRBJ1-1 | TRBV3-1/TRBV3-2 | ASSPVEGNTEAF
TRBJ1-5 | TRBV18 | ASSPPGVGNQPQH
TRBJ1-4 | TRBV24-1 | ATSDSTGIKEKLF
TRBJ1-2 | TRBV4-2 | ASSQYRTAQYYGYT
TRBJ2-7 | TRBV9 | ASSVAQGARPYEQY
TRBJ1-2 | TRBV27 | ASRPGGGDGYT
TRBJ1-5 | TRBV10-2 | ASSDPSRPQH
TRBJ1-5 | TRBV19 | ASLKPGQGGGQPQH
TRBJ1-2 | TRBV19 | ASSMGLSPGGGYT
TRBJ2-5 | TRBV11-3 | ASSGGGEETQY
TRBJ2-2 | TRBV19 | ASSIAGYDTGELF
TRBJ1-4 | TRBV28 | ASRFRRGQVEKLF
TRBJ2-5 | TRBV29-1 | SVGPRLRETQY
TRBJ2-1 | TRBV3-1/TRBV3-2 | ASSALAGGLGQF
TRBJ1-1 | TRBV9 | ASSPPDGRMNTEAF
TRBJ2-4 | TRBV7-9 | ASSGGLAELAKNIQY
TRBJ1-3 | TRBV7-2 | ASSYDRSSGNTIY
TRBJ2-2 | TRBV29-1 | SVGTSGAGELF
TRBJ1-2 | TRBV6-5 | ASRGQGKYGYT
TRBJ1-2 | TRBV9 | ASSTRTGANYGYT
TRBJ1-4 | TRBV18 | ASSPRPPGTNEKLF
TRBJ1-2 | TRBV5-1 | ASSLVQGARDGYT
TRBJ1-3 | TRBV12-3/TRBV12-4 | ASSYGTGNTIY
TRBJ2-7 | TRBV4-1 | ASRATGTPSSEQY
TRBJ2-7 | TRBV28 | ASSLGYRGGLAGPSYEQY
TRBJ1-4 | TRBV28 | ASGDGGANEKLF
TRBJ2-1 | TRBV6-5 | ASPDIPSSYNEQF
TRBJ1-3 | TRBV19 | ASTLGQGSTIY
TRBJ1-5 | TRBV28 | ASSSPGGRDQPQH
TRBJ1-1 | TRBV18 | ASSPPVGPNTEAF
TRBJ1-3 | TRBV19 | ASSFDRDSGNTIY
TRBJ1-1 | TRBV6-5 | ASRSGGSDTEAF
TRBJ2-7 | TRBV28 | ASCSDTEQY
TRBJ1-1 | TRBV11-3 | ASSPGQGRNTEAF
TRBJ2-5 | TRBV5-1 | ASSSDMETQY
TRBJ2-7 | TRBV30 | AWNRDRGLYEQY
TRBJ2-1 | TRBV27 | ASSLSRGPNEQF